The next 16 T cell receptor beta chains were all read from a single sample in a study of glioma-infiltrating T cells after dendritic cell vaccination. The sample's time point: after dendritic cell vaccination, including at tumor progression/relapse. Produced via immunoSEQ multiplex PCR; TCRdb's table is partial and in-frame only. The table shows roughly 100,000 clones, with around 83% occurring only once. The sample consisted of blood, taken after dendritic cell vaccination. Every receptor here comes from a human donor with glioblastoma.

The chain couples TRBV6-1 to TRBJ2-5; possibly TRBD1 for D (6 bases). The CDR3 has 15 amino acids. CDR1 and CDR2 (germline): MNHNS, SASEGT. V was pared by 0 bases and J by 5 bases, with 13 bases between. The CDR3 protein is CASSEAQGLGETQYF. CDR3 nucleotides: TGTGCCAGCAGTGAAGCGCAGGGGTTGGGGGAGACCCAGTACTTC.

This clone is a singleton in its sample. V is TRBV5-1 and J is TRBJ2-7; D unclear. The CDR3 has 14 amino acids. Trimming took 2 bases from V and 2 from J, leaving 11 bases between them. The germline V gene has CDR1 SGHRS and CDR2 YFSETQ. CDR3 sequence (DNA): TGCGCCAGCAGCTTTGAACAGAGAACCTACGAGCAGTACTTC. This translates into CASSFEQRTYEQYF. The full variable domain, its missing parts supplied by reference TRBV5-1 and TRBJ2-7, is KAGVTQTPRYLIKTRGQQVTLSCSPISGHRSVSWYQQTPGQGLQFLFEYFSETQRNKGNFPGRFSGRQFSNSRSEMNVSTLELGDSALYLCASSFEQRTYEQYFGPGTRLTVT.

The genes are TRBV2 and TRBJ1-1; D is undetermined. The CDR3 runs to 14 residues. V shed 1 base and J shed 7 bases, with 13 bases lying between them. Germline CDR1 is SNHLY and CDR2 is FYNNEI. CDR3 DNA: TGTGCCAGCAGTGAAGTAGGAGGGCGACGTGAAGCTTTCTTT. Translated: CASSEVGGRREAFF.

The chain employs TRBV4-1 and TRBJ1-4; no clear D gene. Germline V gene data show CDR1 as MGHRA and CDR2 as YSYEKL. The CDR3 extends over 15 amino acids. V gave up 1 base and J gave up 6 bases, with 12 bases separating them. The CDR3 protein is CASSQGAAADEKLFF. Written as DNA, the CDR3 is TGCGCCAGCAGCCAAGGGGCAGCGGCTGATGAAAAACTGTTTTTT.

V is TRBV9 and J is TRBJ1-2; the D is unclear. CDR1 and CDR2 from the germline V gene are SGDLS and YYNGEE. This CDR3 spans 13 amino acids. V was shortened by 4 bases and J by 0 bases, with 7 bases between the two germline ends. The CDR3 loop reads CASSPQANYGYTF. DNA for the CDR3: TGTGCCAGCAGCCCGCAGGCTAACTATGGCTACACCTTC.

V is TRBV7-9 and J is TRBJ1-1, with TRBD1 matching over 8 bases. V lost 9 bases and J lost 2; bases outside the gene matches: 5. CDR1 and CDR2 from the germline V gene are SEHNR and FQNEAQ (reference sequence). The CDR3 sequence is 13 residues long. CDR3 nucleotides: TGTGCCAGTCCGACAGGGGATAACACTGAAGCTTTCTTT. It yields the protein CASPTGDNTEAFF.

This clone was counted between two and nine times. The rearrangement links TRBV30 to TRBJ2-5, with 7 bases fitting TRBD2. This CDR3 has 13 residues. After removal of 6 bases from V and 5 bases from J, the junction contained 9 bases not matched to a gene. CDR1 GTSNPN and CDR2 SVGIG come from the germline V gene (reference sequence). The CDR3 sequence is CACTPWEGETQYF. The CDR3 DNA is TGTGCCTGTACCCCATGGGAGGGGGAGACCCAGTACTTC.

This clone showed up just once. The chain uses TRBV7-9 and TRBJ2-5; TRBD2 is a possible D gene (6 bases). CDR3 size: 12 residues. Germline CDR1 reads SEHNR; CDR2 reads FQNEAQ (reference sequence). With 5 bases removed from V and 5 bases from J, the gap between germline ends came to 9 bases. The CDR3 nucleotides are TGTGCCAGCAGCCACGGAGGGGAGACCCAGTACTTC. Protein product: CASSHGGETQYF.

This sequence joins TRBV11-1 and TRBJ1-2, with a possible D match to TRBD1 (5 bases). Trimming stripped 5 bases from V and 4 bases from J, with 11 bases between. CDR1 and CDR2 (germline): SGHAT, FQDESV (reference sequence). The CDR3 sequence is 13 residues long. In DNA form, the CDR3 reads TGTGCCAGCAGCGCGGACATCTCCTATGGCTACACCTTC. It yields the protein CASSADISYGYTF.

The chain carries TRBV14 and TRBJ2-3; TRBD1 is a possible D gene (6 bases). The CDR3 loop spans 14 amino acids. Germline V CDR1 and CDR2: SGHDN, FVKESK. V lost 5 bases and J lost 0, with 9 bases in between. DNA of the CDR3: TGTGCCAGCAGCTTGGACAGCAGCACAGATACGCAGTATTTT. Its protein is CASSLDSSTDTQYF. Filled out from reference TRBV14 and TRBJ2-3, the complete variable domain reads EAGVTQFPSHSVIEKGQTVTLRCDPISGHDNLYWYRRVMGKEIKFLLHFVKESKQDESGMPNNRFLAERTGGTYSTLKVQPAELEDSGVYFCASSLDSSTDTQYFGPGTRLTVL.

This CDR3 reads CASSSRTGGGTGELFF. CDR3 nucleotides: TGTGCCAGCAGCTCTCGGACAGGGGGAGGGACCGGGGAGCTGTTTTTT. The chain has TRBV7-3 and TRBJ2-2; TRBD1 matches at 10 bases. Germline V CDR1 and CDR2: SGHTA, FQGTGA. CDR3 length: 16 residues. The V and J ends lost 4 bases and 5 bases, in that order; junction bases with no gene match: 7.

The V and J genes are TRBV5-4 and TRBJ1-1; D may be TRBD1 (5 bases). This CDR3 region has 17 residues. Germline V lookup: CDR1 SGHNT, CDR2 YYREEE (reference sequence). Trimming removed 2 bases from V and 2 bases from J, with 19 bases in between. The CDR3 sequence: CASSFGTGRVSNTEAFF. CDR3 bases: TGTGCCAGCAGCTTTGGGACGGGGAGGGTATCTAACACTGAAGCTTTCTTT.

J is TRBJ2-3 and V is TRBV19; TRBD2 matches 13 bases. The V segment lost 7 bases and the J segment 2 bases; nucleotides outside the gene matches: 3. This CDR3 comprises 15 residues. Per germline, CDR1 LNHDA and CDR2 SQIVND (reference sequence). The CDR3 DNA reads TGTGCCAGTATTGGGACTAGCGGGATCACAGATACGCAGTATTTT. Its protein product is CASIGTSGITDTQYF.

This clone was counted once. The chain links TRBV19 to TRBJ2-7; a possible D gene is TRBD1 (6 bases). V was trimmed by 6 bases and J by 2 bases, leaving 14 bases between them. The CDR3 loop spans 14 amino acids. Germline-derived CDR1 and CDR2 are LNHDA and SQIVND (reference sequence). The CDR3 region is CASRAPGTPYEQYF. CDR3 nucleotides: TGTGCCAGTAGAGCACCCGGGACACCCTACGAGCAGTACTTC.

Here the CDR3 DNA reads TGTGCCAGCAGCTATCGGGACAGGATTCTCAATGAGCAGTTCTTC. It yields the protein CASSYRDRILNEQFF. This chain links TRBV11-1 with TRBJ2-1, with 8 bases fitting TRBD1. In germline, CDR1 is SGHAT, CDR2 FQDESV (reference sequence). The CDR3 is made up of 15 amino acids. The V segment lost 4 bases and the J segment 6 bases; nucleotides outside the gene matches: 8.

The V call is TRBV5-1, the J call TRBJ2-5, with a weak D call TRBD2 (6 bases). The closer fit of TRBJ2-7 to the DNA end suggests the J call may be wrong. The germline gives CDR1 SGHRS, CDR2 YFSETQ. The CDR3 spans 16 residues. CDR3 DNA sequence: TGCGCCAGCAGCCCGGGGACTGCCACCCTCTCCTACGAGCAGTACTTC. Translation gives CASSPGTATLSYEQYF.